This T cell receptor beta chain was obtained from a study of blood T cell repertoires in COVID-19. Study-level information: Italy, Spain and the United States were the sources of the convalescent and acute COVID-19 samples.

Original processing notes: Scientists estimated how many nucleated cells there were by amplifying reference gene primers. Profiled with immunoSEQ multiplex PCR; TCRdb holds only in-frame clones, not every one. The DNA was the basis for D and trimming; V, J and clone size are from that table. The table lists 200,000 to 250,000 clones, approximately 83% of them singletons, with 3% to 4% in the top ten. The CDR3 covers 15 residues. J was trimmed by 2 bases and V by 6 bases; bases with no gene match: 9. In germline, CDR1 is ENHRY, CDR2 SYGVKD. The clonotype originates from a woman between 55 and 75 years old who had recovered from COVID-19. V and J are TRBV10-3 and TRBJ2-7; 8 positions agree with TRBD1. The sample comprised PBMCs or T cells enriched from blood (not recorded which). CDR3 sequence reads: CAISLDRGGPYEQYF. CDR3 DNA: TGTGCCATCAGCTTAGACAGGGGAGGACCCTACGAGCAGTACTTC.